The sequence of this T cell receptor (beta chain) was determined in a study of T-cell memory formation after mild COVID-19. Study-wide findings and caveats: The appearance of some responding clones in pre-infection memory suggested that cross-reactive memory joined.

This clonotype was counted between two and nine times. As yet, its antigen is unknown. TCRdb analysed the 5' RACE reads with MiXCR anew, one entry per CDR3 protein. The sample records 400,000 to 500,000 distinct CDR3 sequences, about 19% being singletons. Sequenced: PBMCs or a T cell subset sorted from them (not recorded which). This clonotype was sampled from an adult woman who had mild COVID-19 (a few samples of this study predate the infection). Cell type and time point are not known.

CDR3 sequence (DNA): TGCGCCAGCAGCCAAGATGGAGGTGCGGGGGAGACCCAGTACTTC. Encoded protein: CASSQDGGAGETQYF. V gene TRBV4-3 combines with J gene TRBJ2-5; D is possibly TRBD2 (6 bases). The V gene's germline CDR1 is LGHNA and CDR2 YSLEER. The V end was cut by 0 bases, the J end by 5 bases, with 13 bases between. The CDR3 spans 15 residues.